This T cell receptor beta chain is from a study of T cell responses to AZD1222 COVID-19 vaccine. Libraries were prepared by immunoSEQ multiplex PCR; TCRdb keeps only in-frame clonotypes and omits some of them. The data contain roughly 200,000 clones, just over 90% of them singletons. The CDR3 sequence is 18 residues long. The germline V gene has CDR1 LNHDA and CDR2 SQIVND (reference sequence). V dropped 5 bases and J dropped 0 bases, with 17 bases sitting between them. The sequencing here drew on peripheral blood, taken on day 0 of MenACWY control vaccination. The chain links TRBV19 to TRBJ2-6; possible D gene TRBD1, 5 bases. This sequence originates from an adult in good health. The DNA of the CDR3 is TGTGCCAGTAGTCGACAGCCGCTATACCTCTCTGGGGCCAACGTCCTGACTTTC. Residues: CASSRQPLYLSGANVLTF.